This T cell receptor beta chain was sequenced during a study of blood T cell repertoires in COVID-19. Study information: Collection of acute and convalescent COVID-19 samples took place in the United States, Italy and Spain. T cells, B-cell-depleted T cells, or PBMCs provided the cDNA or gDNA that served as material.

In the authors' methods: Estimated nucleated cell counts came from reference gene primer amplification. Some clones are missing from TCRdb's copy, which holds only in-frame ones; the method was immunoSEQ multiplex PCR. V and J calls and clone size come straight from that table; D and trimming were deduced from the DNA. The profile shows about 400,000 clones, approximately 91% of them singletons. CDR1 is MNHEY and CDR2 is SVGEGT in the germline V gene. The CDR3 length is 14 residues. The V and J ends lost 5 bases and 7 bases respectively, with 15 bases between them. The V gene is TRBV6-2 or TRBV6-3, the J gene TRBJ2-1, with TRBD2 as a possible D gene (7 bases). The sample consisted of PBMCs or T cells enriched from blood (not recorded which). This TCR was sampled from a woman between 40 and 50 years old with acute COVID-19. This CDR3 reads CASSNRGGGNEQFF. DNA of the CDR3: TGTGCCAGCAGTAACAGAGGGGGAGGGAATGAGCAGTTCTTC.